The clone carrying this TCR beta chain was seen repeatedly, ten times or more. These data are taken from a study of Graves' ophthalmopathy and Graves' hyperthyroidism. About the research overall: Peripheral blood (taken before any treatment) was collected at initial diagnosis.

Transcripts of RNA were the source for amplifying TCR beta CDR3 regions. Investigators did first-round RT-PCR with HTBI primers, then second-round multiplex PCR. One entry per CDR3 protein, called by TCRdb with MiXCR from the multiplex PCR reads. The sample has roughly 400,000 distinct CDR3 sequences, roughly 15% seen once. Stable hyperthyroidism referred to disease that showed no ophthalmopathy within 18 months of follow-up. Hyperthyroidism patients had new diagnoses, durations under 2 months, and ages of 18 to 65. The CDR3 runs 14 residues. CDR1 is SGHRS, CDR2 YFSETQ, per germline. V was pared by 3 bases and J by 2 bases, with 11 bases between.

The clonotype originates from a woman under 30 with stable Graves' hyperthyroidism. Input material: peripheral blood. The V call is TRBV5-1, the J call TRBJ1-2; perhaps TRBD1 as D (5 bases). The chain's CDR3 is CASSSTVNNYGYTF. The CDR3 region has the DNA TGCGCCAGCAGCTCGACAGTGAACAACTATGGCTACACCTTC.